This T cell receptor beta chain is drawn from a study of blood T cell repertoires in COVID-19 (dated by TCRdb to 2018 to 2020). Context from the whole study: Collaborator samples came from the United States, Italy and Spain and covered acute and convalescent phases of COVID-19. The prospective study material was composed of cDNA or gDNA derived from T cells, B-cell-depleted T cells, or PBMCs. The dataset comprised deeply sampled blood TCRbeta repertoires from subjects exposed to, actively infected with, or recovered from COVID-19. The repertoires were released in a freely available public database meant as a resource for research on the immune response to SARS-CoV-2. Samples came from the ongoing ImmuneRACE study (first 160 participants) plus 1,254 subjects from 6 global collaborators. The sample metadata nearly always contained a de-identified subject ID, COVID-19 status, age in years and sex. Where available, HLA class I and class II types were obtained from metadata supplied by the sample provider rather than from assay-based typing.

Results and caveats for the whole study, not just this receptor: Clinical and demographic metadata were provided uncurated, with the amount varying by source and participant.

The immunoSEQ Assay, a bias-controlled multiplex PCR, was used to amplify TCRbeta CDR3 regions from genomic DNA. For the original study's pipeline: Nucleated cell counts per sample were estimated from amplification of reference gene primers within the assay. To quantify the absolute abundance of each unique TCRbeta CDR3 rearrangement, sequence reads were collapsed and filtered. For each sample, productive Simpson clonality was calculated by taking the square root of Simpson's diversity index across productive rearrangements. TCRdb stores this immuneACCESS table with in-frame sequences only. Part of the clones is absent; in the studies checked, under half of the shortfall reflects unresolved V genes, and no reason is known for the rest. That table furnishes V, J and clone size, whereas the DNA furnished D and trimming. Across this sample there are under 250,000 clones, with 80% to 90% seen only once. The ten top clones hold roughly 3% of the sample.

In the prospective study, participants were roughly 18 to 95 years old, resided in 24 geographic areas of the United States, and were enrolled through a virtual design. In the prospective study, participants were assigned to cohorts based on the clinical history participants reported in a screening survey and a study questionnaire. Mobile phlebotomists in the prospective study collected whole blood, serum and a nasopharyngeal or oropharyngeal swab from every participant. Over a 2-month period, participants in the prospective study had the option of providing additional blood draws and questionnaires. Prospective study blood samples were shipped either frozen or at room temperature before DNA extraction. Details on this clone: Its recognized antigen is unknown. One base away there is no much larger clone; base qualities are not given.

The germline V gene sets CDR1 to MNHNS and CDR2 to SASEGT. The CDR3 numbers 15 residues from cysteine through phenylalanine. Only the CDR3 DNA stays, 45 bases, in frame from base 1. Clipping removes 2 bases from V and 2 bases from J, with 6 as the unmatched junction base count. Recombination linked TRBV6-1 to TRBJ2-7; TRBD1 matches 7 bases in the middle. The source of this sequence is a young woman in a cohort exposed to, infected with or recovered from COVID-19 (not recorded which). The sequenced material came from PBMCs or T cells enriched from blood (not recorded which). At the DNA level, the sequence is TGTGCCAGCAGTGAAAACCACGGGACAGCCTACGAGCAGTACTTC. Its protein product is CASSENHGTAYEQYF.